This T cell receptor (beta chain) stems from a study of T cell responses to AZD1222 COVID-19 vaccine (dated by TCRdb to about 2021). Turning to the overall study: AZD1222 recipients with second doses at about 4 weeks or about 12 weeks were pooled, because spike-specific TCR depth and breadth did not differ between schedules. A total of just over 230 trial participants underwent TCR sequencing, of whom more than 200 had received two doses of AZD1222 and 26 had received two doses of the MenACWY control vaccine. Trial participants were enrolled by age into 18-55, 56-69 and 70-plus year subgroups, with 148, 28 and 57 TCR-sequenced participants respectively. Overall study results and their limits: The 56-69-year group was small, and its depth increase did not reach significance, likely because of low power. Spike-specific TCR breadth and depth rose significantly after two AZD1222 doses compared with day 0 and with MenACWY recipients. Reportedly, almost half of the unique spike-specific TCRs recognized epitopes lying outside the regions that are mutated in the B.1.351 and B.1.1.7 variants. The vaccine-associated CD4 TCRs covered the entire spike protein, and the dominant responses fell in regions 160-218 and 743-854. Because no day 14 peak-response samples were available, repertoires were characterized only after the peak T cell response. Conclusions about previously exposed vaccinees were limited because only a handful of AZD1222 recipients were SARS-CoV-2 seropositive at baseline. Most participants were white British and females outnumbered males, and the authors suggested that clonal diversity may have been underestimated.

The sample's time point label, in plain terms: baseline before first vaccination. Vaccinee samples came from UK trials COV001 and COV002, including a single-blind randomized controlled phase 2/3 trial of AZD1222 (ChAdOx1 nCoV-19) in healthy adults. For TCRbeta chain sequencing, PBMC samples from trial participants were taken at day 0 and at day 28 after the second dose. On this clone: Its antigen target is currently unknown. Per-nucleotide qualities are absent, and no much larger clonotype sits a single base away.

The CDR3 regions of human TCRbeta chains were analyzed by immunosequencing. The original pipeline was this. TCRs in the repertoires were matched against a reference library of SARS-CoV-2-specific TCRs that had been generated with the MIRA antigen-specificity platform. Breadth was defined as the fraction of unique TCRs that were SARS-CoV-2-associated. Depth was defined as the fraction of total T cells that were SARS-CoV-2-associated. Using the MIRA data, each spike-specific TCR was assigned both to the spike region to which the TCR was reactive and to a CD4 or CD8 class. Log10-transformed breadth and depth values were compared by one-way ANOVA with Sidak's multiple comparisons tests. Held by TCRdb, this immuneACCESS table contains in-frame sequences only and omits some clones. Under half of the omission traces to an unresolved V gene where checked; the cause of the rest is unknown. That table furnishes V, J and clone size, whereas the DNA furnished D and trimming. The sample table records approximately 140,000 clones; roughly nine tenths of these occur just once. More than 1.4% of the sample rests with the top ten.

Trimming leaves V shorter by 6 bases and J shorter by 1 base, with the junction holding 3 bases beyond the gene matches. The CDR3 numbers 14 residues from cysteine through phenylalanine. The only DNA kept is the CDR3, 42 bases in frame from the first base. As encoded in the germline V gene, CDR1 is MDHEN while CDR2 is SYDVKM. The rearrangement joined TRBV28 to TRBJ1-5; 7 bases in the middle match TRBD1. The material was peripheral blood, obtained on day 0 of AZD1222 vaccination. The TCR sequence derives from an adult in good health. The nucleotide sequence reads TGTGCCAGCAGCAAGACAGGGAGCAATCAGCCCCAGCATTTT. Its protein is CASSKTGSNQPQHF.